The rows below give T cell receptor beta chains drawn from one sample of a study of T cells in localized non-small cell lung cancer. This table comes from immunoSEQ multiplex PCR, and its TCRdb copy is limited to in-frame clones, with some not included. The data hold about 70,000 clones, with less than 90% observed a single time. This sample comprised peripheral blood, obtained before any cancer treatment. These receptors all stem from a male donor aged 60 or over with stage III squamous cell lung carcinoma. The CDR3 runs from the conserved cysteine through the conserved F or W. D genes are given only for firm matches. The size of a clone is reported for some rows only, either as once, few or many, or as a class for expanded clones.

D	V	J	size	CDR3	DNA
TRBD1	TRBV5-4	TRBJ2-5	-	CASRTGTDKETQYF	TGTGCCAGCAGAACCGGGACAGACAAAGAGACCCAGTACTTC
-	TRBV29-1	TRBJ1-1	-	CSVEDLRDNTEAFF	TGCAGCGTTGAAGATCTTCGGGATAACACTGAAGCTTTCTTT
TRBD1	TRBV19	TRBJ1-5	-	CASSVKPGQGSNQPQHF	TGTGCCAGTAGTGTAAAACCGGGACAGGGGAGCAATCAGCCCCAGCATTTT
-	TRBV7-9	TRBJ1-2	once	CASRKGLAYGYTF	TGTGCCAGCAGGAAGGGGTTGGCCTATGGCTACACCTTC
TRBD2	TRBV10-2	TRBJ2-1	-	CASSEWRLAGYEQFF	TGCGCCAGCAGTGAGTGGAGACTAGCGGGGTATGAGCAGTTCTTC
-	TRBV5-1	TRBJ1-5	-	CASSLTGSLNQPQHF	TGCGCCAGCAGCTTAACTGGCAGTCTCAATCAGCCCCAGCATTTT
TRBD1	TRBV2	TRBJ1-1	-	CASSRGHSMNTEAFF	TGTGCCAGCAGTAGGGGGCATTCGATGAACACTGAAGCTTTCTTT
-	TRBV7-9	TRBJ2-3	-	CASSLSPNSRGLTQYF	TGTGCCAGCAGCCTCAGCCCGAACTCCCGTGGCCTTACGCAGTATTTT
-	TRBV19	TRBJ2-4	-	CASSIGGWADPLQYF	TGTGCCAGTAGTATAGGGGGGTGGGCAGACCCTCTTCAGTACTTC
-	TRBV29-1	TRBJ2-5	-	CSAEYSGETQYF	TGCAGCGCTGAATACAGCGGAGAGACCCAGTACTTC
TRBD2	TRBV10-3	TRBJ2-3	-	CAISESGTSLSTDTQYF	TGTGCCATCAGTGAGTCGGGGACTAGCCTGTCCACAGATACGCAGTATTTT
-	TRBV6-5	TRBJ1-2	-	CASSYSVGGAYGYTF	TGTGCCAGCAGTTACAGTGTGGGGGGAGCCTATGGCTACACCTTC
-	TRBV6-4	TRBJ1-1	-	CASSARENTEAFF	TGTGCCAGCAGTGCCAGGGAGAACACTGAAGCTTTCTTT
-	TRBV7-3	TRBJ2-7	-	CASSLTSTGEQYF	TGTGCCAGCAGCTTAACGTCAACGGGCGAGCAGTACTTC
TRBD1	TRBV10-3	TRBJ2-1	-	CAIRSHRGPNEQFF	TGTGCCATCAGGAGCCACAGGGGGCCTAATGAGCAGTTCTTC
TRBD2	TRBV28	TRBJ2-1	-	CASRGAGDLNEQFF	TGTGCCAGCCGGGGAGCGGGGGACCTCAATGAGCAGTTCTTC
-	TRBV2	TRBJ2-3	-	CASSVGTQRPADTQYF	TGTGCCAGCAGCGTCGGGACCCAGAGACCAGCGGATACGCAGTATTTT
-	TRBV7-2	TRBJ2-7	-	CASSLGGTGIEQYF	TGTGCCAGCAGCTTAGGGGGAACAGGGATCGAGCAGTACTTC
-	TRBV9	TRBJ2-5	-	CASSVDPGVETQYF	TGTGCCAGCAGCGTAGATCCGGGGGTGGAGACCCAGTACTTC
-	TRBV7-2	TRBJ2-3	-	CASSPDTDTQYF	TGTGCCAGCAGCCCAGACACAGATACGCAGTATTTT
-	TRBV18	TRBJ1-6	once	CASSLSSEINSPLHF	TGTGCCAGCTCTCTCAGTTCAGAGATTAATTCACCCCTCCACTTT
-	TRBV5-1	TRBJ2-2	-	CASSTIGGTGELFF	TGCGCCAGCAGCACAATAGGGGGCACCGGGGAGCTGTTTTTT
-	TRBV7-2	TRBJ1-2	-	CASSLERGWYGYTF	TGTGCCAGCAGCTTAGAGCGGGGTTGGTATGGCTACACCTTC
-	TRBV15	TRBJ2-5	-	CATSRGAGQETQYF	TGTGCCACCAGCAGAGGGGCCGGACAAGAGACCCAGTACTTC
-	TRBV19	TRBJ1-1	many	CASSIRGDNTEAFF	TGTGCCAGTAGTATCCGGGGAGATAACACTGAAGCTTTCTTT
-	TRBV6-5	TRBJ1-5	-	CATRARVYSNQPQHF	TGTGCCACCCGGGCTAGGGTTTATAGCAATCAGCCCCAGCATTTT
-	TRBV2	TRBJ1-2	-	CASGDGFGYTF	TGTGCCAGCGGGGACGGTTTTGGCTACACCTTC
-	TRBV7-2	TRBJ1-3	-	CASSTVAGSGNTIYF	TGTGCCAGCAGCACCGTAGCAGGTTCTGGAAACACCATATATTTT
-	TRBV28	TRBJ1-2	-	CGTFFRANYGYTF	TGTGGGACATTTTTCAGGGCTAACTATGGCTACACCTTC
TRBD1	TRBV7-2	TRBJ1-1	-	CASSSTTGSGEAFF	TGTGCCAGCAGCTCCACGACAGGGAGCGGTGAAGCTTTCTTT
TRBD1	TRBV6-5	TRBJ2-1	-	CASSPRDRGHNEQFF	TGTGCCAGCAGCCCGAGGGACAGGGGGCACAATGAGCAGTTCTTC
-	TRBV6-1	TRBJ2-3	-	CASRTVTDTQYF	TGTGCCAGCAGGACAGTAACAGATACGCAGTATTTT
-	TRBV6-1	TRBJ1-5	-	CASSEAGPQGNQPQHF	TGTGCCAGCAGTGAAGCAGGGCCCCAGGGCAATCAGCCCCAGCATTTT
TRBD1	TRBV5-1	TRBJ1-4	-	CASNLGTGFNEKLFF	TGCGCCAGCAACTTAGGGACAGGGTTTAATGAAAAACTGTTTTTT
TRBD2	TRBV6-5	TRBJ2-5	once	CASGSSGGDSKTQYF	TGTGCCAGCGGTTCTAGCGGGGGGGATTCGAAGACCCAGTACTTC
-	TRBV6-6	TRBJ1-6	-	CASRGELPPLHF	TGTGCCAGCAGAGGAGAATTGCCACCCCTCCACTTT
TRBD2	TRBV7-2	TRBJ2-7	-	CASIPGGLFYEQYF	TGTGCCAGCATCCCGGGGGGTCTTTTTTACGAGCAGTACTTC
TRBD1	TRBV7-2	TRBJ1-2	-	CASSPAGTGGGGYTF	TGTGCCAGCAGCCCCGCCGGGACAGGAGGCGGTGGCTACACCTTC
TRBD2	TRBV6-5	TRBJ2-5	-	CASSALAGGQETQYF	TGTGCCAGCAGCGCCCTAGCGGGGGGGCAAGAGACCCAGTACTTC
-	TRBV6-5	TRBJ1-4	-	CASSYSHEKLFF	TGTGCCAGCAGTTACTCCCATGAAAAACTGTTTTTT
TRBD2	TRBV6-7	TRBJ2-1	-	CASPYPAGTSGSYNEQFF	TGTGCCAGCCCCTACCCTGCAGGGACTAGCGGGTCCTACAATGAGCAGTTCTTC
-	TRBV18	TRBJ2-3	-	CASSRAPGNTDTQYF	TGTGCCAGCTCACGAGCCCCAGGAAACACAGATACGCAGTATTTT